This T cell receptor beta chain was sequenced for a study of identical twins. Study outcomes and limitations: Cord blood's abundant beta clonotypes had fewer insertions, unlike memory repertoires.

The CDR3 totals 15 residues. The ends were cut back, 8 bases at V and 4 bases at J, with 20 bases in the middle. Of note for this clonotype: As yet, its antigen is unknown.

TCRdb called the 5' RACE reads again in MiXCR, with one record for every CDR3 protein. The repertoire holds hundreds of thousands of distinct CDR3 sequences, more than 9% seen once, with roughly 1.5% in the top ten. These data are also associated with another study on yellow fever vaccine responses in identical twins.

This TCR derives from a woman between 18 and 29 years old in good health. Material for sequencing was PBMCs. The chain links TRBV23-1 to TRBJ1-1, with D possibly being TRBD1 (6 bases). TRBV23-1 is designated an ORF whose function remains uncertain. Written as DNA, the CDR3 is TGCGCCAGCCCGCCGCGGGGGGCCAAGGTCACTGAAGCTTTCTTT. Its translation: CASPPRGAKVTEAFF.